The rows below give T cell receptor beta chains drawn from one sample of a study of T cell responses to AZD1222 COVID-19 vaccine. The repertoire was sequenced with immunoSEQ multiplex PCR; TCRdb's copy has only in-frame clones and lacks some. This table has 100,000 or so clones, around 95% appearing once. The specimen comprised peripheral blood, sampled on day 0 of AZD1222 vaccination. Every receptor here comes from an adult in good health. Each CDR3 is given with its conserved first and last residue. Fields, in order: J gene, clone size, V gene, D gene, CDR3 protein, CDR3 DNA. The D gene is left open where the match is weak. The size field is filled for only some rows; it gives once, few, many or a size class.

TRBJ1-1 NA TRBV4-1 NA CASSQGGKGLNTEAFF TGCGCCAGCAGCCAAGGAGGCAAGGGGCTGAACACTGAAGCTTTCTTT
TRBJ1-5 few TRBV12-3/TRBV12-4 TRBD1 CASSGQGDQPQHF TGTGCCAGCAGCGGACAGGGGGATCAGCCCCAGCATTTT
TRBJ1-2 NA TRBV27 TRBD1 CASSTQGARGRGYTF TGTGCCAGCAGTACCCAGGGGGCGCGCGGACGTGGCTACACCTTC
TRBJ2-3 NA TRBV3-1/TRBV3-2 TRBD2 CASSQGSGLGTQYF TGTGCCAGCAGCCAAGGGTCCGGACTAGGAACGCAGTATTTT
TRBJ1-3 once TRBV7-2 NA CASSPEGNTIYF TGTGCCAGCAGCCCCGAGGGAAACACCATATATTTT
TRBJ1-4 NA TRBV27 NA CASSLWGRAEKLFF TGTGCCAGCAGTTTATGGGGACGAGCGGAAAAACTGTTTTTT
TRBJ2-7 NA TRBV13 NA CASSSPGAGEYEQYF TGTGCCAGCAGCAGCCCGGGGGCGGGGGAGTACGAGCAGTACTTC
TRBJ2-5 NA TRBV11-2 NA CASSFILDWEETQYF TGTGCCAGCAGCTTCATCTTGGACTGGGAAGAGACCCAGTACTTC
TRBJ1-5 NA TRBV10-2 NA CASCRNDDQPQHF TGCGCCAGCTGCCGGAATGACGATCAGCCCCAGCATTTT
TRBJ2-1 NA TRBV4-1 TRBD2 CASSPLAGGPNEQFF TGCGCCAGCAGCCCTCTCGCGGGGGGGCCCAATGAGCAGTTCTTC
TRBJ1-1 NA TRBV3-1/TRBV3-2 NA CASSQAVSRGSPFF TGTGCCAGCAGCCAAGCGGTCTCGAGAGGATCTCCTTTCTTT
TRBJ1-2 NA TRBV27 NA CASSPRRTLNYGYTF TGTGCCAGCAGTCCCCGACGGACGTTAAACTATGGCTACACCTTC
TRBJ1-6 NA TRBV11-2 NA CASSTPVSYSPLHF TGTGCCAGCAGCACTCCCGTGAGCTATTCACCCCTCCACTTT
TRBJ1-1 NA TRBV27 NA CASSFRRGQRNTEAFF TGTGCCAGCAGTTTCCGCAGAGGCCAGAGGAACACTGAAGCTTTCTTT
TRBJ2-1 NA TRBV6-1 TRBD2 CASSESGGYNEQFF TGTGCCAGCAGTGAAAGCGGGGGGTACAATGAGCAGTTCTTC
TRBJ2-1 NA TRBV15 TRBD2 CATSRTSGGPDDYNEQFF TGTGCCACCAGCAGAACTAGCGGGGGTCCCGATGACTACAATGAGCAGTTCTTC
TRBJ2-3 once TRBV11-1 TRBD1 CASSPGLWGQVDTQYF TGTGCCAGCAGCCCAGGCTTGTGGGGACAGGTGGATACGCAGTATTTT
TRBJ1-1 NA TRBV15 NA CATSRGQEYTEAFF TGTGCCACCAGCAGAGGACAGGAGTACACTGAAGCTTTCTTT
TRBJ2-5 NA TRBV5-1 NA CASSFAREQETQYF TGCGCCAGCAGCTTCGCCAGGGAACAAGAGACCCAGTACTTC
TRBJ2-5 once TRBV3-1/TRBV3-2 NA CASSQGVGGPWGETQYF TGTGCCAGCAGCCAGGGCGTCGGAGGGCCTTGGGGGGAGACCCAGTACTTC
TRBJ2-7 NA TRBV5-1 TRBD2 CASTSRTSGPVNGEQYF TGCGCCAGCACCAGTAGGACTAGCGGTCCCGTGAATGGCGAGCAGTACTTC
TRBJ1-1 NA TRBV20-1 TRBD1 CSASKTGSDTEAFF TGCAGTGCTAGTAAGACAGGGTCGGACACTGAAGCTTTCTTT
TRBJ1-2 once TRBV11-3 NA CASSSGLTLYNYGYTF TGTGCCAGCAGCTCGGGACTAACCCTTTATAACTATGGCTACACCTTC
TRBJ2-5 NA TRBV6-5 NA CASSTSASQYF TGTGCCAGCAGTACGAGTGCTTCCCAGTACTTC
TRBJ2-2 few TRBV12-5 TRBD2 CASGSSGRWGELFF TGTGCTAGTGGATCCAGCGGGAGGTGGGGGGAGCTGTTTTTT
TRBJ1-2 few TRBV4-3 NA CASSQDLGARVTYGYTF TGCGCCAGCAGCCAAGATCTAGGCGCCAGGGTAACCTATGGCTACACCTTC
TRBJ1-3 NA TRBV9 NA CASSPNLLNSGNTIYF TGTGCCAGCAGCCCAAACCTACTGAACTCTGGAAACACCATATATTTT
TRBJ2-5 NA TRBV7-3 NA CASSASPRYGARGMETQYF TGTGCCAGCAGCGCATCCCCCCGGTACGGGGCTAGGGGTATGGAGACCCAGTACTTC
TRBJ1-1 NA TRBV3-1/TRBV3-2 TRBD1 CASSPDRAPGYTEAFF TGTGCCAGCAGCCCGGACAGGGCCCCGGGTTACACTGAAGCTTTCTTT
TRBJ2-2 NA TRBV11-2 NA CASRFEGTRLYRELFF TGTGCCAGCAGATTCGAAGGGACCAGGTTATATCGGGAGCTGTTTTTT
TRBJ1-2 NA TRBV6-5 TRBD1 CASRQTGGYGYTF TGTGCCAGCAGGCAGACAGGGGGCTATGGCTACACCTTC
TRBJ2-7 NA TRBV4-3 TRBD1 CASSQHIDRGLDEQYF TGCGCCAGCAGCCAACACATAGACAGGGGTCTCGACGAGCAGTACTTC
TRBJ1-6 NA TRBV2 NA CASSRLQNSPLHF TGTGCCAGCAGCCGACTACAGAATTCACCCCTCCACTTT
TRBJ1-1 NA TRBV19 NA CASSIGGLNTEAFF TGTGCCAGTAGTATAGGAGGGCTGAACACTGAAGCTTTCTTT
TRBJ2-3 NA TRBV7-9 TRBD2 CASSSGLAGNTDTQYF TGTGCCAGCAGCTCCGGACTAGCAGGAAACACAGATACGCAGTATTTT
TRBJ1-1 NA TRBV14 NA CASSQDLMNTEAFF TGTGCCAGCAGCCAAGATTTGATGAACACTGAAGCTTTCTTT
TRBJ1-1 NA TRBV5-1 NA CASSLSQGNTEAFF TGCGCCAGCAGCTTGAGCCAGGGGAACACTGAAGCTTTCTTT
TRBJ2-7 NA TRBV28 NA CASSPRGLAGEQYF TGTGCCAGCAGTCCCCGGGGCCTCGCAGGGGAGCAGTACTTC
TRBJ1-1 NA TRBV11-1 NA CASRPGRTLTEAFF TGTGCCAGCAGACCGGGACGCACCTTGACTGAAGCTTTCTTT
TRBJ2-7 once TRBV11-1 NA CASSDPGARRSYEQYF TGTGCCAGCAGCGACCCCGGGGCCCGAAGGTCCTACGAGCAGTACTTC
TRBJ2-3 NA TRBV5-6 NA CASQSRQVNRTDTQYF TGTGCCAGCCAGAGCCGACAGGTAAATCGCACAGATACGCAGTATTTT
TRBJ2-7 NA TRBV30 NA CAWSRNGGHEQYF TGTGCCTGGAGTCGGAACGGGGGCCACGAGCAGTACTTC
TRBJ1-5 NA TRBV19 NA CASSMVGASSNQPQHF TGTGCCAGTAGTATGGTCGGAGCTAGTAGCAATCAGCCCCAGCATTTT
TRBJ2-3 NA TRBV3-1/TRBV3-2 TRBD1 CASSPGQGYTDTQYF TGTGCCAGCAGCCCAGGACAGGGATACACAGATACGCAGTATTTT
TRBJ2-2 NA TRBV29-1 TRBD2 CSVALREGMEAGELFF TGCAGCGTTGCCTTGCGGGAGGGAATGGAGGCCGGGGAGCTGTTTTTT
TRBJ2-3 NA TRBV5-4 TRBD1 CASSLGPGGSTDTQYF TGTGCCAGCAGCTTAGGGCCAGGGGGCTCCACAGATACGCAGTATTTT
TRBJ1-3 NA TRBV28 NA CASITDSGNTIYF TGTGCCAGCATAACCGATTCTGGAAACACCATATATTTT
TRBJ1-4 NA TRBV19 NA CASSIGQITTNEKLFF TGTGCCAGTAGTATTGGACAGATAACAACTAATGAAAAACTGTTTTTT
TRBJ2-1 NA TRBV5-1 NA CASSWSSDRPNEQFF TGCGCCAGCAGCTGGAGTTCGGACAGACCTAATGAGCAGTTCTTC
TRBJ2-5 NA TRBV7-8 TRBD2 CASSRRLAGDRETQYF TGTGCCAGCAGCCGGAGACTAGCGGGAGACCGAGAGACCCAGTACTTC
TRBJ1-5 NA TRBV4-1 NA CASSPTVFTSPQPQHF TGCGCCAGCAGCCCCACAGTTTTTACCTCTCCACAGCCCCAGCATTTT
TRBJ1-2 once TRBV7-9 NA CASSYEGGQEQGYTF TGTGCCAGCAGCTACGAGGGAGGGCAGGAGCAAGGCTACACCTTC
TRBJ1-6 NA TRBV27 NA CASRDGNSPLHF TGTGCCAGCAGGGACGGAAATTCACCCCTCCACTTT
TRBJ1-2 NA TRBV11-3 NA CASSPDRLANYGYTF TGTGCCAGCAGCCCGGACCGGTTAGCTAACTATGGCTACACCTTC